The next 9 T cell receptor beta chains were all read from a single sample in a study of human T cells and chemical hapten exposure. Via MiXCR, TCRdb re-called the RACE reads, giving one row per CDR3 protein. The data show roughly 100,000 distinct CDR3 sequences, roughly a tenth seen once. Time point indicated: pre-sensitization, week 0. As to treatment: therapeutic diphenylcyclopropenone sensitization with weekly scalp DPC. The specimen comprised whole blood, sampled in connection with sensitization to the hapten diphenylcyclopropenone (DPC). The receptors here all came from a woman aged 40 to 50 with alopecia areata. Some clones in this sample may be carry-over from other donors' samples.

This clonotype was seen many times. The chain links TRBV30 to TRBJ2-2, with TRBD2 matching over 14 bases. Unmatched junction bases numbered 5, after V lost 1 base and J lost 4 bases. The CDR3 consists of 17 residues. Germline values: CDR1 GTSNPN, CDR2 SVGIG (reference sequence). The CDR3 DNA is TGTGCCTGGAGTGGACTAGCGGGGGGGCCGGTCACCGGGGAGCTGTTTTTT. Its translation is CAWSGLAGGPVTGELFF.

The table lists this clonotype with many counts. The chain joins TRBV7-9 to TRBJ1-4; the D is unclear. CDR1 is SEHNR, CDR2 FQNEAQ, per germline (reference sequence). V was cut by 4 bases and J by 3 bases, with 3 bases left in between. The CDR3 has 12 residues. CDR3 protein: CASSYSNEKLFF. The CDR3 DNA is TGTGCCAGCAGCTACTCTAATGAAAAACTGTTTTTT. Variable domain in full (rest from reference TRBV7-9 and TRBJ1-4): DTGVSQNPRHKITKRGQNVTFRCDPISEHNRLYWYRQTLGQGPEFLTYFQNEAQLEKSRLLSDRFSAERPKGSFSTLEIQRTEQGDSAMYLCASSYSNEKLFFGSGTQLSVL.

This clonotype was seen repeatedly, ten times or more. The chain uses TRBV9 and TRBJ2-2, with D unresolved. Germline CDR1 is SGDLS and CDR2 is YYNGEE. The CDR3 sequence is 13 residues long. Deletions cut 3 bases from V and 1 base from J, with 4 bases between. CDR3 in amino acids: CASSEGNTGELFF. The CDR3 nucleotides read TGTGCCAGCAGCGAGGGGAACACCGGGGAGCTGTTTTTT.

This chain connects TRBV7-9 to TRBJ1-2; no clear D gene. CDR1 SEHNR and CDR2 FQNEAQ come from the germline V gene (reference sequence). Trimming stripped 1 base from V and 4 bases from J, with 7 bases between. The CDR3 spans 13 residues. The CDR3 nucleotides are TGTGCCAGCAGCTTAGTGGGTGTCTATGGCTACACCTTC. Translated: CASSLVGVYGYTF.

This clonotype was observed a few times. The chain couples TRBV5-1 to TRBJ2-7, with 8 bases lining up with TRBD1. This CDR3 comprises 14 residues. V was pared by 4 bases and J by 6 bases, with 9 bases of the junction left unmatched. The germline V gene has CDR1 SGHRS and CDR2 YFSETQ. CDR3 in DNA: TGCGCCAGCAGCGATACGACAGGGGTTGGCGAGCAGTACTTC. Its protein is CASSDTTGVGEQYF.

This clonotype has more than one count but fewer than ten. The chain employs TRBV20-1 and TRBJ2-3; D gene ambiguous. Trimming took 5 bases from V and 6 from J, leaving 15 bases between them. Germline CDR1 reads DFQATT; CDR2 reads SNEGSKA (reference sequence). CDR3 length: 13 amino acids. CDR3 nucleotide sequence: TGCAGTGCTCTCCGGGCCCCCATGGATACGCAGTATTTT. Residues: CSALRAPMDTQYF.

This clonotype was seen a handful of times. The V and J genes are TRBV19 and TRBJ1-2; D is possibly TRBD1 (5 bases). This CDR3 spans 13 amino acids. Germline V gene sequence: CDR1 LNHDA, CDR2 SQIVND (reference sequence). With 4 bases removed from V and 4 bases from J, the gap between germline ends came to 10 bases. CDR3 sequence (DNA): TGTGCCAGTAGTACAGGGAACGTCTATGGCTACACCTTC. Its protein product is CASSTGNVYGYTF.

This clonotype was seen many times. The rearrangement links TRBV7-2 to TRBJ1-2; D may be TRBD1 (5 bases). Germline V gene lookup returns CDR1 SGHTA and CDR2 FQGNSA. The CDR3 consists of 15 residues. V lost 4 bases and J lost 2, with 14 bases in between. CDR3 amino acids: CASSSGTNGNYGYTF. The CDR3 DNA is TGTGCCAGCAGCTCCGGGACTAATGGCAACTATGGCTACACCTTC.

J is TRBJ1-5 and V is TRBV12-3 or TRBV12-4; no firm D call. V shed 3 bases and J shed 12 bases, with 15 bases lying between them. The CDR3 spans 13 residues. The CDR3 sequence is CASSFLRAEGQHF. CDR3 sequence (DNA): TGTGCCAGCAGTTTCTTACGGGCGGAGGGCCAGCATTTT.